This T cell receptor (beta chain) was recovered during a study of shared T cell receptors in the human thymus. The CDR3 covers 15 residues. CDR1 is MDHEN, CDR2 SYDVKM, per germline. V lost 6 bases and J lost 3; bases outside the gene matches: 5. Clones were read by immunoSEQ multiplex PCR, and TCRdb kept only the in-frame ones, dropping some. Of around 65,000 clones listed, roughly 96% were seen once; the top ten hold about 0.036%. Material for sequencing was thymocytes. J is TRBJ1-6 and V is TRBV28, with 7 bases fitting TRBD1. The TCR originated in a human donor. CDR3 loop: CASSLGQNYNSPLHF. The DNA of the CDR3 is TGTGCCAGCAGCTTGGGACAGAACTATAATTCACCCCTCCACTTT.